The source of this TCR beta chain is a study of blood T cell repertoires in COVID-19. Overall study context: Researchers got acute and convalescent COVID-19 samples from the United States, Italy and Spain. Nucleic acid was either cDNA or gDNA, and it came from T cells, B-cell-depleted T cells, or PBMCs.

In the study's own analysis: It was from reference gene primer amplification that nucleated cell counts were estimated. The table came from immunoSEQ multiplex PCR; TCRdb's copy has only in-frame clones and leaves some out. Clonal size and the V and J genes are those of that table, whereas D and trimming came from the DNA. The sample lists almost 30,000 clones; approximately 71% were seen once. Germline V gene data show CDR1 as MDHEN and CDR2 as SYDVKM. The CDR3 is 13 amino acids. The trim removed 6 bases at V and 6 bases at J, leaving 3 bases unmatched. This receptor was obtained from a human donor in a cohort sampled during active COVID-19. Specimen: peripheral blood. The J gene is TRBJ2-1, the V gene TRBV28, with TRBD1 identical over 9 bases. The DNA of the CDR3 is TGTGCCAGCAGAGGGACAGGGATCAATGAGCAGTTCTTC. This encodes CASRGTGINEQFF.